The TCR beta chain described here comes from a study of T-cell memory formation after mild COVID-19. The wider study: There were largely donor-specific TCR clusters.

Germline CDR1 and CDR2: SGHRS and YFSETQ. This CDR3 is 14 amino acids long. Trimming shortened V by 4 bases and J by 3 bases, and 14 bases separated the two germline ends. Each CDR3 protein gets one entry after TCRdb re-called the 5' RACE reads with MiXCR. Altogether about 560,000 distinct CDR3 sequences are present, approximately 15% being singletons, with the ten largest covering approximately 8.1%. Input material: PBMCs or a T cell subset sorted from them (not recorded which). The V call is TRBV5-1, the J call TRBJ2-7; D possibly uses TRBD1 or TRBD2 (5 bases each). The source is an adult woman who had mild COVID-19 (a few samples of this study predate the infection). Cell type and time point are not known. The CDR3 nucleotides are TGCGCCAGCAGCCCAAGGGGACGGTTCTACGAGCAGTACTTC. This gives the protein CASSPRGRFYEQYF.